The 28 T cell receptor beta chains reported below all come from one sample, sequenced in a study of monozygotic twins with inflammatory bowel disease. TCRdb reprocessed the 5' RACE reads, with one entry per CDR3 protein and no DNA. The data show fewer than 550,000 distinct CDR3 sequences, and the top ten clones hold around 2.4%. The sequenced material came from blood. These receptors originate from a human donor with ulcerative colitis or Crohn's disease, or a healthy co-twin of an affected twin (not recorded which).

V and J are TRBV7-2 and TRBJ2-1; as DNA is missing, the TRBD1 call by TCRdb cannot be tested. Germline V lookup: CDR1 SGHTA, CDR2 FQGNSA. The CDR3 length is 12 residues. The CDR3 is CASSLDRGFEFF.

This rearrangement joins TRBV30 to TRBJ1-1; with no DNA, the TCRdb D assignment of TRBD1 cannot be verified. The CDR3 runs to 13 residues. Germline V gene lookup returns CDR1 GTSNPN and CDR2 SVGIG (reference sequence). The CDR3 spells CAWSVLVGAEAFF.

The chain carries TRBV6-5 and TRBJ1-1. Germline values: CDR1 MNHEY, CDR2 SVGAGI. The CDR3 is 11 residues long. The CDR3 here is CASWRDTEAFF.

The rearrangement joins TRBV20-1 to TRBJ2-3; as DNA is missing, the TRBD2 call by TCRdb cannot be tested. This CDR3 is built from 15 residues. CDR1 is DFQATT and CDR2 is SNEGSKA in the germline V gene (reference sequence). The CDR3 sequence: CSALEARGPTDTQYF.

The chain couples TRBV19 to TRBJ1-2; there is no DNA to check the TCRdb D call of TRBD1. Germline V gene lookup returns CDR1 LNHDA and CDR2 SQIVND (reference sequence). This CDR3 spans 14 amino acids. The CDR3 sequence is CASSIGGGDDGYTF. The complete variable domain, with remaining parts taken from reference TRBV19 and TRBJ1-2, reads DGGITQSPKYLFRKEGQNVTLSCEQNLNHDAMYWYRQDPGQGLRLIYYSQIVNDFQKGDIAEGYSVSREKKESFPLTVTSAQKNPTAFYLCASSIGGGDDGYTFGSGTRLTVV.

The chain has TRBV5-1 and TRBJ1-2. CDR3 length equals 12 residues. In germline, CDR1 is SGHRS, CDR2 YFSETQ. The CDR3 protein is CASSLEGAGYAF.

V and J are TRBV5-6 and TRBJ2-1. CDR3 length: 14 residues. Germline-derived CDR1 and CDR2 are SGHDT and YYEEEE. The chain's CDR3 is CASTSQSIYNEQFF.

The rearrangement links TRBV5-6 to TRBJ2-1; TCRdb outputs TRBD2, but without DNA this stays unchecked. CDR3 size: 15 residues. Germline V gives CDR1 SGHDT, CDR2 YYEEEE. CDR3 region: CASSLYSGAYNEQFF.

The chain links TRBV2 to TRBJ2-2; the D gene TCRdb calls, TRBD1, cannot be checked with no DNA. Germline CDR1 SNHLY, CDR2 FYNNEI. The CDR3 loop spans 15 amino acids. CDR3 loop: CASSEAAGSAGELFF.

The V and J genes are TRBV10-3 and TRBJ1-1; no DNA is available, so the TRBD1 call from TCRdb remains unchecked. CDR1 and CDR2 from the germline V gene are ENHRY and SYGVKD. The CDR3 length is 14 residues. The CDR3 loop is CAISLGGVNTEAFF.

This chain connects TRBV24-1 to TRBJ1-2; TCRdb's D gene call, TRBD1, goes unchecked for lack of DNA. Looked up from germline, CDR1 is KGHDR and CDR2 is SFDVKD. The length of the CDR3 is 14 residues. CDR3 residues: CATSDPRQNYGYTF.

The chain uses TRBV30 and TRBJ2-2. The CDR3 spans 11 residues. Germline loops: CDR1 GTSNPN, CDR2 SVGIG (reference sequence). Here the CDR3 reads CAWSITGELFF.

The J gene is TRBJ2-6, the V gene TRBV28. Germline assignment: CDR1 MDHEN and CDR2 SYDVKM. This CDR3 is 13 amino acids long. CDR3 residues: CATYRTGANVLTF.

The rearrangement links TRBV5-1 to TRBJ2-7; TCRdb gives TRBD1 as the D gene, but with no DNA this cannot be confirmed. This CDR3 is 14 amino acids long. Germline CDR1 and CDR2: SGHRS and YFSETQ. The CDR3 reads CASSAGTGIYEQYF.

The J gene is TRBJ2-7, the V gene TRBV7-8; the TCRdb call, TRBD1, lacks DNA for checking. The germline V gene has CDR1 SGHVS and CDR2 FQNEAQ. This CDR3 region has 15 residues. The CDR3 loop is CASSPRGQEFYEQYF. Full variable domain (rest looked up from reference TRBV7-8 and TRBJ2-7): GAGVSQSPRYKVAKRGQDVALRCDPISGHVSLFWYQQALGQGPEFLTYFQNEAQLDKSGLPSDRFFAERPEGSVSTLKIQRTQQEDSAVYLCASSPRGQEFYEQYFGPGTRLTVT.

The chain's CDR3 is CASSLSGQGRPLYF. The chain links TRBV7-2 to TRBJ2-7; TCRdb calls TRBD1, which cannot be checked without DNA. Germline assignment: CDR1 SGHTA and CDR2 FQGNSA. The CDR3 loop spans 14 amino acids.

CDR3 region: CASSPGQGAGTEAFF. This rearrangement joins TRBV5-1 to TRBJ1-1; the D gene TCRdb calls, TRBD1, cannot be checked with no DNA. In germline, CDR1 is SGHRS, CDR2 YFSETQ. CDR3 size: 15 residues.

V and J are TRBV11-2 and TRBJ1-6; TCRdb names TRBD1, which stays unverified in the absence of DNA. There are 17 residues in the CDR3. CDR1 SGHAT and CDR2 FQNNGV come from the germline V gene. CDR3 in amino acids: CASSHGGRGGYNSPLHF.

The genes are TRBV18 and TRBJ2-5; TCRdb returns TRBD1, unconfirmable since there is no DNA. This CDR3 has 16 amino acids. Germline-derived CDR1 and CDR2 are KGHSH and LQKENI. The CDR3 sequence is CASSPWTGASQETQYF. The entire variable domain, with the rest obtained from reference TRBV18 and TRBJ2-5, is as follows: NAGVMQNPRHLVRRRGQEARLRCSPMKGHSHVYWYRQLPEEGLKFMVYLQKENIIDESGMPKERFSAEFPKEGPSILRIQQVVRGDSAAYFCASSPWTGASQETQYFGPGTRLLVL.

The rearrangement uses TRBV6-5 and TRBJ2-3; TCRdb gives TRBD1 as the D gene, but with no DNA this cannot be confirmed. The germline V gene has CDR1 MNHEY and CDR2 SVGAGI. This CDR3 region has 16 residues. This CDR3 reads CASSYGRGQGGNTQYF.

CDR3 region: CASSGTGWGNTIYF. This chain connects TRBV5-5 to TRBJ1-3; lacking DNA, the TRBD1 call made by TCRdb goes unchecked. This CDR3 is built from 14 residues. Germline V gene sequence: CDR1 SGHKS, CDR2 YYEKEE (reference sequence).

This chain links TRBV11-2 with TRBJ2-3; no DNA is available, so the TRBD1 call from TCRdb remains unchecked. Germline CDR1 reads SGHAT; CDR2 reads FQNNGV. This CDR3 has 16 amino acids. Here the CDR3 reads CASSFGAGLLTDTQYF.

The chain carries TRBV25-1 and TRBJ1-1. The CDR3 is made up of 13 amino acids. The germline gives CDR1 MGHDK, CDR2 SYGVNS. The CDR3 is CASSATASAEAFF.

This sequence joins TRBV7-2 and TRBJ2-1; TCRdb lists TRBD2, though no DNA is available to test this call. Germline loops: CDR1 SGHTA, CDR2 FQGNSA. The CDR3 has 17 amino acids. The CDR3 protein is CASSVFGTYRLSNEQFF.

The chain links TRBV11-3 to TRBJ2-1. The germline V gene encodes CDR1 SGHNT and CDR2 YENEEA. This CDR3 contains 13 residues. CDR3 amino acids: CASSLDHPNEQFF.

The chain links TRBV6-5 to TRBJ2-1; there is no DNA to check the TCRdb D call of TRBD1. Germline loops: CDR1 MNHEY, CDR2 SVGAGI. The CDR3 loop spans 13 amino acids. The CDR3 sequence: CASRGTGGDEQFF.

This chain joins TRBV5-1 and TRBJ2-5; TCRdb reports TRBD1, a call that lacks DNA to check it against. Germline CDR1 is SGHRS and CDR2 is YFSETQ. The CDR3 covers 13 residues. CDR3 region: CASSFTGVETQYF.

The chain has TRBV9 and TRBJ2-5; the D call of TRBD1 rests on TCRdb alone, since no DNA is present to check it. Germline assignment: CDR1 SGDLS and CDR2 YYNGEE. CDR3 length: 14 residues. CDR3 loop: CASSVGDTRGTQYF.